The clone carrying this T cell receptor beta chain was observed a few times. Its specificity is unknown. By 5'RACE template switching, TCR cDNA was produced, with a universal primer site and UMIs added in the process. One entry per CDR3 protein results from TCRdb running MiXCR on the 5' RACE reads. The sample yields 300,000 to 350,000 distinct CDR3 sequences, around 4.1% seen once. The sample originates from a study of T cells after yellow fever vaccination. Whole-study results and caveats: Researchers noted that a small share of clonotypes showed up in both CD4 and CD8 compartments. Reappearance after the booster was observed for most primary-vaccination clones (roughly 95% CD4, about 90% CD8).

The CDR3 runs to 15 residues. The germline V gene has CDR1 SEHNR and CDR2 FQNEAQ (reference sequence). V shed 4 bases, J shed 4 bases, and the junction held 9 bases outside the gene matches. The rearrangement uses TRBV7-9 and TRBJ2-5, with 7 bases aligning to TRBD2. Sequenced here: PBMCs, sampled 5 days after the yellow fever booster vaccination. The receptor's source is a young man who received the YFV17D yellow fever vaccine. CDR3 sequence: CASSSYLREGETQYF. CDR3 nucleotide sequence: TGTGCCAGCAGCTCCTACCTAAGGGAGGGAGAGACCCAGTACTTC.